This passage covers 13 T cell receptor beta chains from one sample sequenced in a study of beta chain features in type 1 diabetes. The sequenced template was cDNA made from the entire isolated RNA. The protocol was immunoSEQ multiplex PCR, while the TCRdb copy is restricted to in-frame clones and leaves out a portion. The sample has 680,000 or so clones, around an eighth seen once. Study-level points and caveats: TCRB CDR3s were moderately but significantly shorter in Type 1 diabetes patients in all four CD4+ subsets.

These TCRs are of unknown antigen specificity. Specimen: naive CD4+ T cells from blood. The origin of the receptors is a man aged 18-30 years with type 1 diabetes.

The chain links TRBV10-3 to TRBJ2-3; D is perhaps TRBD2 (7 bases). This CDR3 comprises 15 residues. The germline V gene encodes CDR1 ENHRY and CDR2 SYGVKD. Trimming pared 6 bases from V and 0 bases from J, leaving 13 bases between. The CDR3 sequence: CAIRVAGASTDTQYF. The CDR3 DNA reads as TGTGCCATCAGGGTTGCGGGGGCTAGCACAGATACGCAGTATTTT.

Only a few counts were recorded for this clone. The CDR3 nucleotides are TGCAGCCTCGGTATACGAGAGACCCAGTACTTC. It codes for CSLGIRETQYF. The chain employs TRBV29-1 and TRBJ2-5; D unclear. The CDR3 runs 11 residues. V lost 8 bases to trimming and J lost 4 bases, with 11 bases between them. The V gene's germline CDR1 is SQVTM and CDR2 ANQGSEA.

This clone has just a few counts. The genes are TRBV6-6 and TRBJ1-5, with D uncertain. Trimming pared 2 bases from V and 5 bases from J, leaving 10 bases between. In germline, CDR1 is MNHNY, CDR2 SVGAGI (reference sequence). The CDR3 has 14 amino acids. The CDR3 sequence is CASSYGYEDQPQHF. The CDR3 nucleotides are TGTGCCAGCAGTTACGGGTATGAAGATCAGCCCCAGCATTTT.

J is TRBJ1-4 and V is TRBV29-1; D gene unclear. V lost 4 bases and J 7 bases, leaving 16 bases between the germline ends. Per germline, CDR1 SQVTM and CDR2 ANQGSEA. The CDR3 loop spans 14 amino acids. CDR3 DNA sequence: TGCAGCGTTGGGCGCCTAGGACCTGTTGAAAAACTGTTTTTT. It is translated as CSVGRLGPVEKLFF.

The chain couples TRBV7-9 to TRBJ1-1; D is undetermined. Germline V gene sequence: CDR1 SEHNR, CDR2 FQNEAQ (reference sequence). V lost 5 bases, J lost 5 bases, and 9 bases lay in between. The CDR3 runs 12 residues. The CDR3 nucleotides read TGTGCCAGCAGCCCCGGATGGACTGAAGCTTTCTTT. Translating gives CASSPGWTEAFF.

This clone has more than one count but fewer than ten. The J gene is TRBJ2-1, the V gene TRBV5-6; no definite D call. Germline CDR1 is SGHDT and CDR2 is YYEEEE. The CDR3 runs 13 residues. The V gene lost 3 bases and the J gene lost 7 bases, with 11 bases spanning the gap. CDR3 loop: CASSSPLGNEQFF. CDR3 nucleotide sequence: TGTGCCAGCAGCTCCCCGTTGGGGAATGAGCAGTTCTTC.

The genes are TRBV30 and TRBJ2-5, with D tentatively TRBD1 (6 bases). The length of the CDR3 is 13 residues. Trimming cost V 8 bases and J 2 bases, with 15 bases left between them. Germline V lookup: CDR1 GTSNPN, CDR2 SVGIG (reference sequence). CDR3 sequence reads: CARGQSIQETQYF. DNA for the CDR3: TGTGCCAGAGGACAGTCCATTCAAGAGACCCAGTACTTC.

This clone was detected only a few times. A junction end diverges from the germline sequence, so it may reflect a read error. This chain joins TRBV7-3 and TRBJ2-1; 7 bases line up with TRBD2. The length of the CDR3 is 15 residues. CDR1 is SGHTA, CDR2 FQGTGA, per germline. The CDR3 DNA reads TGTGCCAGCAGCCCCACCGGGACTACCTATAATGAGCAGTTCTTC. Protein product: CASSPTGTTYNEQFF.

The table lists this clone with a few counts. V and J are TRBV6-6 and TRBJ2-5; D is unresolved. The CDR3 is 12 amino acids. Germline V gives CDR1 MNHNY, CDR2 SVGAGI (reference sequence). Deletions cut 4 bases from V and 5 bases from J, with 8 bases between. Written as DNA, the CDR3 is TGTGCCAGCAGTTGGAAGGGTGAGACCCAGTACTTC. Translating it yields CASSWKGETQYF.

The V call is TRBV18, the J call TRBJ2-3; D is tentatively TRBD1 or TRBD2 (5 bases each). CDR1 KGHSH and CDR2 LQKENI come from the germline V gene. Trimming removed 2 bases at V and 1 base at J, with 7 bases between. The CDR3 loop spans 14 amino acids. The CDR3: CASSPEGRTDTQYF. The CDR3 DNA is TGTGCCAGCTCACCAGAGGGGCGCACAGATACGCAGTATTTT.

The chain couples TRBV10-3 to TRBJ1-5; TRBD1 might be the D (6 bases). Trimming shortened V by 5 bases and J by 4 bases, and 9 bases separated the two germline ends. In germline, CDR1 is ENHRY, CDR2 SYGVKD. The CDR3 length is 13 residues. CDR3 region: CAISRGGNQPQHF. CDR3 DNA sequence: TGTGCCATCAGTAGAGGGGGAAATCAGCCCCAGCATTTT.

V and J are TRBV11-3 and TRBJ1-2, with D hard to call. CDR3 size: 13 residues. Germline V gene sequence: CDR1 SGHNT, CDR2 YENEEA. Trimming shortened V by 5 bases and J by 4 bases, and 11 bases separated the two germline ends. The CDR3 DNA sequence: TGTGCCAGCAGCCCGCGGGGAACCTATGGCTACACCTTC. Translating gives CASSPRGTYGYTF.

The chain is built from TRBV5-1 and TRBJ2-1, with a tentative D call TRBD2 (6 bases). The germline V gene encodes CDR1 SGHRS and CDR2 YFSETQ. The CDR3 runs to 14 residues. V lost 6 bases and J lost 3, with 13 bases in between. The DNA of the CDR3 is TGCGCCAGCAACTCGGGCGGGAACTACAATGAGCAGTTCTTC. The encoded protein is CASNSGGNYNEQFF.